This T cell receptor beta chain appears in the sequencing data of a study of blood T cell repertoires in COVID-19. About the research overall: Acute and convalescent COVID-19 specimens originated in the United States, Italy and Spain. The cDNA or gDNA used as material had been derived from T cells, B-cell-depleted T cells, or PBMCs.

The assay was immunoSEQ multiplex PCR, and TCRdb's table has in-frame clones only and misses some. The sample holds 40,000 to 45,000 clones, around nine tenths seen once. This sequence originates from a human donor in a cohort sampled during active COVID-19. Sequencing was carried out using peripheral blood.

CDR3 bases: TGTGCCTGGAACCGCCGATTCGAGGGGGTCTATGGCTACACCTTC. Translated: CAWNRRFEGVYGYTF. The chain carries TRBV30 and TRBJ1-2, with D possibly matching TRBD1 (6 bases). The CDR3 totals 15 residues. The V gene lost 4 bases and the J gene lost 4 bases, with 19 bases spanning the gap. From germline, CDR1 is GTSNPN and CDR2 SVGIG (reference sequence).